A single sample is the source of the 8 T cell receptor beta chains below, sequenced in a study of patients and donors after allogeneic stem cell transplantation. TCRdb used MiXCR to reprocess the RT-PCR reads, holding one entry per CDR3 protein. The table includes roughly 250,000 distinct CDR3 sequences, less than 15% detected once. The sequencing sample was made of blood, either unsorted or a sorted T cell fraction (not recorded which). The receptor source for this set is a human donor who was either an allogeneic HSCT recipient or a stem cell or donor lymphocyte infusion donor (not recorded which). It is not recorded whose cells these are; they may come from a transplant donor.

This clonotype was seen at least ten times. The rearrangement links TRBV5-1 to TRBJ2-3; no clear D. CDR3 length: 15 amino acids. Germline CDR1 is SGHRS and CDR2 is YFSETQ. V was clipped by 1 base and J by 4 bases, with 13 bases between them. CDR3 amino acids: CASSLLTGGADTQYF. DNA of the CDR3: TGCGCCAGCAGCTTGTTGACGGGTGGAGCAGATACGCAGTATTTT.

This clonotype has ten or more counts. CDR3 bases: TGTGCCAGCAGTGAACAGCGGGGGGCCCCCCGAGGAGAGACCCAGTACTTC. This codes for CASSEQRGAPRGETQYF. V is TRBV2 and J is TRBJ2-5; 9 bases line up with TRBD2. V lost 2 bases and J lost 4; bases outside the gene matches: 11. CDR3 length: 17 residues. The germline CDR1 and CDR2 sequences are SNHLY and FYNNEI. The full variable domain, its missing parts supplied by reference TRBV2 and TRBJ2-5, is EPEVTQTPSHQVTQMGQEVILRCVPISNHLYFYWYRQILGQKVEFLVSFYNNEISEKSEIFDDQFSVERPDGSNFTLKIRSTKLEDSAMYFCASSEQRGAPRGETQYFGPGTRLLVL.

The chain uses TRBV10-2 and TRBJ2-3; no clear D gene. The CDR3 contains 14 residues. Germline V CDR1 and CDR2: WSHSY, SAAADI. The ends were cut back, 3 bases at V and 2 bases at J, with 9 bases in the middle. In nucleotides, the CDR3 is TGCGCCAGCAGTGAAAGGGCCCCCACAGATACGCAGTATTTT. Protein product: CASSERAPTDTQYF.

The V and J genes are TRBV7-2 and TRBJ2-5; 9 positions match TRBD2. The CDR3 extends over 16 amino acids. The germline gives CDR1 SGHTA, CDR2 FQGNSA. J was trimmed by 5 bases and V by 7 bases; bases with no gene match: 14. The CDR3 DNA follows: TGTGCCAGCAACCGAGGTGGACTAGCGTCGGGGGAGACCCAGTACTTC. This encodes CASNRGGLASGETQYF.

Ten or more counts support this clonotype. The chain links TRBV4-1 to TRBJ2-3, with a weak D call TRBD1 (6 bases). Trimming stripped 2 bases from V and 3 bases from J, with 18 bases between. Germline V gene data show CDR1 as MGHRA and CDR2 as YSYEKL. The CDR3 is 17 residues long. In nucleotides, the CDR3 is TGCGCCAGCAGCCAATATCAGGGGTCCTCTTCAACAGATACGCAGTATTTT. Translation gives CASSQYQGSSSTDTQYF.

The chain has TRBV28 and TRBJ2-4; 7 bases align to TRBD2. With V trimmed by 4 bases and J by 6 bases, 9 bases remained unmatched. The CDR3 runs to 15 residues. CDR1 MDHEN and CDR2 SYDVKM come from the germline V gene. DNA for the CDR3: TGTGCCAGCAGTTATACGGGGGGACGGGCAAACATTCAGTACTTC. Its protein is CASSYTGGRANIQYF. Full variable domain (rest looked up from reference TRBV28 and TRBJ2-4): DVKVTQSSRYLVKRTGEKVFLECVQDMDHENMFWYRQDPGLGLRLIYFSYDVKMKEKGDIPEGYSVSREKKERFSLILESASTNQTSMYLCASSYTGGRANIQYFGAGTRLSVL.

V gene TRBV19 combines with J gene TRBJ2-1, with D maybe TRBD2 (5 bases). Germline V CDR1 and CDR2: LNHDA, SQIVND (reference sequence). This CDR3 has 14 residues. The V and J ends lost 3 bases and 6 bases respectively, with 12 bases between them. CDR3 region: CASSMSGEVNEQFF. The CDR3 nucleotides are TGTGCCAGTAGTATGTCCGGGGAAGTCAATGAGCAGTTCTTC.

The chain combines TRBV5-8 with TRBJ1-4; 7 bases fit TRBD1. From germline, CDR1 is SGHTS and CDR2 YDEGEE. This CDR3 spans 14 amino acids. The V segment lost 3 bases and the J segment 5 bases; nucleotides outside the gene matches: 4. Here the CDR3 DNA reads TGTGCCAGCAGCTCGGGACAGCAAAATGAAAAACTGTTTTTT. The encoded protein is CASSSGQQNEKLFF.